Listed here are 27 T cell receptor beta chains from one sample, sequenced in a study of CD8 T cells in Susac syndrome. Random-hexamer reverse transcription was applied to about 0.5 to 1 ug RNA. A single record per CDR3 protein comes from TCRdb applying MiXCR to the immunoSEQ multiplex PCR reads. The data contain about 200,000 distinct CDR3 sequences, 95% of them singletons. Sequencing input: CD4+ T cells from PBMCs. The receptors here all came from a human donor with multiple sclerosis.

This clonotype was observed a single time. V is TRBV30 and J is TRBJ2-1; perhaps TRBD1 as D (6 bases). The CDR3 totals 13 residues. Trimming cost V 4 bases and J 10 bases, with 17 bases left between them. Per the germline V gene, CDR1 is GTSNPN and CDR2 is SVGIG (reference sequence). The CDR3 region has the DNA TGTGCCTGGAAGCAACAGGGCTTTTGGGAGCAGTTCTTC. Its translation is CAWKQQGFWEQFF.

The chain joins TRBV5-6 to TRBJ1-5, with D maybe TRBD1 (5 bases). Trimming removed 1 base from V and 7 bases from J, with 15 bases in between. The CDR3 totals 15 residues. Germline CDR1 and CDR2: SGHDT and YYEEEE. CDR3 loop: CASSLTVGGDQPQHF. As DNA, the CDR3 is TGTGCCAGCAGCTTGACTGTAGGAGGGGACCAGCCCCAGCATTTT.

The CDR3 region is CSVEIRGQETQYF. DNA of the CDR3: TGCAGCGTTGAAATCAGGGGCCAAGAGACCCAGTACTTC. This chain joins TRBV29-1 and TRBJ2-5, with D possibly being TRBD1 (6 bases). The CDR3 extends over 13 amino acids. Trimming removed 2 bases from V and 1 base from J, with 8 bases in between. From germline, CDR1 is SQVTM and CDR2 ANQGSEA.

This chain joins TRBV30 and TRBJ1-1, with TRBD1 matching over 7 bases. Germline-derived CDR1 and CDR2 are GTSNPN and SVGIG (reference sequence). V shed 4 bases and J 7 bases; nucleotides not matched to a gene: 3. This CDR3 comprises 11 residues. The CDR3 bases are TGTGCCTGGACCCAGGGGGATGAAGCTTTCTTT. As protein: CAWTQGDEAFF.

Notes on this clonotype: A junction boundary mismatches the germline segment, possibly from a read error. The V gene is TRBV30, the J gene TRBJ2-7; D might be TRBD2 (6 bases). CDR3 length: 12 residues. Germline CDR1 is GTSNPN and CDR2 is SVGIG (reference sequence). CDR3 nucleotide sequence: TGCGCCACGCACGGGGGCTCCTACGAGCAGTACTTC. This sequence encodes CATHGGSYEQYF.

Here the CDR3 DNA reads TGTGCCACCAAGGGGGCAGGGGTATACAATGAGCAGTTCTTC. Protein: CATKGAGVYNEQFF. This chain links TRBV24-1 with TRBJ2-1, with TRBD1 matching over 7 bases. The V gene's germline CDR1 is KGHDR and CDR2 SFDVKD. There are 14 residues in the CDR3. V shed 8 bases and J 4 bases; nucleotides not matched to a gene: 7.

This chain uses TRBV15 with TRBJ2-4; a possible D gene is TRBD2 (7 bases). Trimming removed 1 base at V and 1 base at J, with 14 bases between. The germline V gene has CDR1 LNHNV and CDR2 YYDKDF (reference sequence). This CDR3 region has 17 residues. The CDR3 protein is CATSRVAGARAKNIQYF. The CDR3 DNA reads as TGTGCCACCAGCAGAGTTGCGGGGGCGCGGGCCAAAAACATTCAGTACTTC. The variable domain in full, completed from reference TRBV15 and TRBJ2-4, reads DAMVIQNPRYQVTQFGKPVTLSCSQTLNHNVMYWYQQKSSQAPKLLFHYYDKDFNNEADTPDNFQSRRPNTSFCFLDIRSPGLGDTAMYLCATSRVAGARAKNIQYFGAGTRLSVL.

V gene TRBV20-1 combines with J gene TRBJ2-5, with 8 bases identical to TRBD2. The trim removed 3 bases at V and 0 bases at J, leaving 3 bases unmatched. CDR1 DFQATT and CDR2 SNEGSKA come from the germline V gene (reference sequence). The length of the CDR3 is 14 residues. The CDR3 region is CSASSSGDQETQYF. As DNA, the CDR3 is TGCAGTGCTAGTAGTAGCGGGGACCAAGAGACCCAGTACTTC.

The chain uses TRBV4-1 and TRBJ1-1; D remains ambiguous. The CDR3 has 14 residues. The V gene's germline CDR1 is MGHRA and CDR2 YSYEKL. Between the trimmed V and J ends, which lost 3 bases and 1 base, there was a span of 9 bases. CDR3 protein: CASSHPISNTEAFF. CDR3 nucleotides: TGCGCCAGCAGCCATCCCATCTCGAACACTGAAGCTTTCTTT.

The chain is built from TRBV5-6 and TRBJ1-5; a possible D gene is TRBD1 (5 bases). V lost 4 bases and J 4 bases, leaving 21 bases between the germline ends. The CDR3 sequence is 17 residues long. Germline V gene lookup returns CDR1 SGHDT and CDR2 YYEEEE. CDR3: CASSPRRDALGNQPQHF. The CDR3 DNA is TGTGCCAGCAGCCCACGAAGGGACGCCCTGGGAAATCAGCCCCAGCATTTT. Together with reference TRBV5-6 and TRBJ1-5, the CDR3 gives the full variable domain: DAGVTQSPTHLIKTRGQQVTLRCSPKSGHDTVSWYQQALGQGPQFIFQYYEEEERQRGNFPDRFSGHQFPNYSSELNVNALLLGDSALYLCASSPRRDALGNQPQHFGDGTRLSIL.

V is TRBV12-3 or TRBV12-4 and J is TRBJ2-6; TRBD1 might be the D (6 bases). The length of the CDR3 is 16 residues. Between the trimmed V and J ends, which lost 6 bases and 1 base, there was a span of 13 bases. The chain's CDR3 is CASRLEQGSGANVLTF. The CDR3 DNA reads TGTGCCAGCAGACTCGAACAGGGTTCTGGGGCCAACGTCCTGACTTTC.

This rearrangement joins TRBV3-1 to TRBJ1-2; D is undetermined. This CDR3 spans 12 amino acids. The germline V gene has CDR1 LGHDT and CDR2 YNNKEL (reference sequence). V shed 0 bases and J shed 10 bases, with 9 bases lying between them. The CDR3 reads CASSQDMAYYTF. CDR3 nucleotide sequence: TGTGCCAGCAGCCAAGATATGGCCTACTACACCTTC.

The chain employs TRBV18 and TRBJ2-5; D gene ambiguous. Trimming took 5 bases from V and 5 from J, leaving 12 bases between them. The V gene's germline CDR1 is KGHSH and CDR2 LQKENI. This CDR3 is 13 amino acids long. CDR3 nucleotide sequence: TGTGCCAGCTCAACTTCGCTACTGGAGACCCAGTACTTC. Translated: CASSTSLLETQYF.

The rearrangement links TRBV6-2 or TRBV6-3 to TRBJ2-3; 7 nucleotides match TRBD2. The germline gives CDR1 MNHEY, CDR2 SVGEGT. The length of the CDR3 is 16 residues. Losses at the gene ends were 2 bases for V and 2 bases for J; bases not matched to a gene: 7. CDR3 sequence (DNA): TGTGCCAGCAGTTACGGCCTAGCGGCGACCACAGATACGCAGTATTTT. Its translation: CASSYGLAATTDTQYF.

This clonotype was detected many times. The CDR3 DNA follows: TGTGCCAGCAGCCCCCAAGAGACCCAGTACTTC. It codes for CASSPQETQYF. V gene TRBV18 combines with J gene TRBJ2-5; D not resolved. CDR3 length: 11 amino acids. With 8 bases removed from V and 1 base from J, the gap between germline ends came to 5 bases. Looked up from germline, CDR1 is KGHSH and CDR2 is LQKENI.

The chain combines TRBV12-3 or TRBV12-4 with TRBJ2-1; a possible D gene is TRBD1 (6 bases). Trimming removed 4 bases at V and 12 bases at J, with 22 bases between. The CDR3 extends over 15 amino acids. The CDR3 nucleotides are TGTGCCAGCAGTTCAAAGAAAGTGCCCGGGACACTGCAGTTCTTC. Protein: CASSSKKVPGTLQFF.

A word on this clonotype: The junction differs from germline at one of its ends, possibly a read error. The rearrangement uses TRBV29-1 and TRBJ1-3; D is undetermined. The CDR3 is made up of 12 amino acids. Germline CDR1 SQVTM, CDR2 ANQGSEA. This CDR3 is CSVEVSGNTIYF. As DNA, the CDR3 is TGCAGCGTGGAAGTCTCCGGAAACACCATATATTTT.

This clonotype appeared once. The rearrangement uses TRBV2 and TRBJ1-2, with unresolved D. This CDR3 comprises 17 residues. With 4 bases removed from V and 4 bases from J, the gap between germline ends came to 22 bases. Looked up from germline, CDR1 is SNHLY and CDR2 is FYNNEI. In nucleotides, the CDR3 is TGTGCCAGCAGTGGCGGGTTTCTCGTAGACACCACCTATGGCTACACCTTC. Its translation is CASSGGFLVDTTYGYTF.

The chain links TRBV29-1 to TRBJ2-2, with TRBD2 as a possible D gene (6 bases). Germline V gene lookup returns CDR1 SQVTM and CDR2 ANQGSEA. The CDR3 runs 14 residues. Deletions cut 7 bases from V and 2 bases from J, with 14 bases between. The CDR3: CSARLEVNTGELFF. CDR3 sequence (DNA): TGCAGCGCCCGACTAGAAGTCAACACCGGGGAGCTGTTTTTT.

The chain employs TRBV30 and TRBJ2-7; 7 bases map to TRBD1. The CDR3 has 13 amino acids. J lost 2 bases, V lost 2 bases, and 3 bases had no gene match. Germline CDR1 and CDR2: GTSNPN and SVGIG (reference sequence). CDR3 nucleotide sequence: TGTGCCTGGAGTCTAGGACAGGCCTACGAGCAGTACTTC. Its translation: CAWSLGQAYEQYF.

The V gene is TRBV28, the J gene TRBJ2-6; the D gene is possibly TRBD2 (7 bases). The CDR3 runs 18 residues. The V and J ends lost 8 bases and 0 bases respectively, with 20 bases between them. Germline CDR1 reads MDHEN; CDR2 reads SYDVKM. The CDR3 DNA follows: TGTGCCAGCGGGGGGGCACCGGGACTTCTCTCTGGGGCCAACGTCCTGACTTTC. Protein sequence: CASGGAPGLLSGANVLTF.

CDR3 sequence (DNA): TGTGCCAGCAGCTTGGAAGGCGGTCTCTACGAGCAGTACTTC. This sequence encodes CASSLEGGLYEQYF. V is TRBV5-4 and J is TRBJ2-7, with D unresolved. CDR3 length: 14 residues. V was trimmed by 0 bases and J by 3 bases, leaving 10 bases between them. Germline V gene lookup returns CDR1 SGHNT and CDR2 YYREEE (reference sequence).

V and J are TRBV30 and TRBJ1-3; D is uncertain. V lost 6 bases and J 4 bases, leaving 7 bases between the germline ends. CDR1 is GTSNPN and CDR2 is SVGIG in the germline V gene (reference sequence). The CDR3 is made up of 11 amino acids. CDR3 protein: CACRGGNTIYF. CDR3 nucleotides: TGTGCCTGCCGAGGGGGAAACACCATATATTTT.

CDR3 in amino acids: CSVSRDRGSTSPTEAFF. The CDR3 coding sequence is TGCAGCGTTAGCCGGGACAGGGGATCCACTTCTCCCACTGAAGCTTTCTTT. The V and J genes are TRBV29-1 and TRBJ1-1; 10 bases are a match to TRBD1. The V segment lost 5 bases and the J segment 4 bases; nucleotides outside the gene matches: 16. CDR1 and CDR2 (germline): SQVTM, ANQGSEA. The CDR3 has 17 residues.

The chain employs TRBV2 and TRBJ1-5; 7 nucleotides match TRBD1. The CDR3 loop spans 14 amino acids. Germline loops: CDR1 SNHLY, CDR2 FYNNEI. Trimming took 4 bases from V and 6 from J; bases not matched to a gene: 6. The CDR3, as DNA: TGTGCCAGCAGTGCCGAACAGGGGAGTCAGCCCCAGCATTTT. The encoded protein is CASSAEQGSQPQHF.

V and J are TRBV4-3 and TRBJ2-3, with D tentatively TRBD1 (5 bases). Trimming removed 0 bases at V and 0 bases at J, with 10 bases between. The germline gives CDR1 LGHNA, CDR2 YSLEER. The CDR3 loop spans 16 amino acids. CDR3 residues: CASSQEDMSSTDTQYF. CDR3 nucleotides: TGCGCCAGCAGCCAAGAGGACATGTCTAGCACAGATACGCAGTATTTT.

The rearrangement joins TRBV30 to TRBJ2-7; TRBD2 agrees at 12 bases. Trimming removed 3 bases from V and 0 bases from J; junction bases left unmatched: 3. There are 15 residues in the CDR3. CDR1 is GTSNPN and CDR2 is SVGIG in the germline V gene (reference sequence). The CDR3 loop reads CAWRALAGGSYEQYF. CDR3 DNA: TGTGCCTGGAGGGCACTAGCGGGGGGCTCCTACGAGCAGTACTTC. The variable domain in full, with the rest retrieved from reference TRBV30 and TRBJ2-7, is SQTIHQWPATLVQPVGSPLSLECTVEGTSNPNLYWYRQAAGRGLQLLFYSVGIGQISSEVPQNLSASRPQDRQFILSSKKLLLSDSGFYLCAWRALAGGSYEQYFGPGTRLTVT.